This section outlines one T cell receptor beta chain sequence together with its context. What it binds is unknown. The sample is drawn from a study of CXCR3-negative and CXCR3-positive naive CD8 T cells. General study findings and limits: Diversity proved comparably high across both naive subsets and much lower in memory CD8+ cells.

Definition of naive CD8+ T cells rested on a CD45RO-CCR7+CD27+CD95- profile. The CDR3 is 16 residues long. The germline CDR1 and CDR2 sequences are SEHNR and FQNEAQ (reference sequence). TRB cDNA was prepared as libraries by UMI-labeled 5' RACE. Reprocessing the 5' RACE reads, TCRdb reports a single entry for every CDR3 protein and omits DNA. The sample's table shows roughly 7,200 distinct CDR3 sequences. This sequence originates from a human donor in good health. Some clones in this sample may be carry-over from other donors' samples. What was sequenced was naive CXCR3- CD8+ T cells from blood. Subset indicated: CD45RO-CCR7+CD27+CD95- naive CD8+ T cells lacking CXCR3 (TNR3-). This chain links TRBV7-9 with TRBJ2-2; TCRdb picks TRBD2, but there is no DNA to check that call. Here the CDR3 reads CASSPTSGENTGELFF.